This is a list of T cell receptor beta chains from one sample in a study of blood T cell repertoires in COVID-19. The table came from immunoSEQ multiplex PCR; TCRdb's copy has only in-frame clones and leaves some out. Among approximately 220,000 clones listed, around four fifths were seen once. Sequencing was carried out using peripheral blood. These receptor sequences come from an older woman who had recovered from COVID-19. Both conserved end residues are trimmed from each CDR3.

>TRBV7-9|TRBJ2-6
ASSTQGSGANVLT
>TRBV5-1|TRBJ1-6
ASSAGTGQNSPLH
>TRBV19|TRBJ1-3
ASRGNPTRHRDTIY
>TRBV10-1|TRBJ2-7
ASRKHIRGLMAYEQY
>TRBV19|TRBJ2-7
ASSRPGQSSYEQY
>TRBV16|TRBJ2-5
ASSQTATETQY
>TRBV5-8|TRBJ1-1
ASRRGADTEAF
>TRBV5-1|TRBJ2-5
ASSPPQKQETQY
>TRBV12-3/TRBV12-4|TRBJ1-5
ASSLGAPRPQH
>TRBV12-3/TRBV12-4|TRBJ2-3
ASSLGQADTQY
>TRBV2|TRBJ1-6
ASSEEQGGRESPLH
>TRBV28|TRBJ1-3
ASSFFQGANTIY
>TRBV19|TRBJ2-7
ASSIGTGAYEQY
>TRBV3-1/TRBV3-2|TRBJ2-7
ASSPRQLAAYEQY
>TRBV9|TRBJ1-5
ASSVQGSYQPQH
>TRBV9|TRBJ1-1
ASSPRQGSTEAF
>TRBV9|TRBJ1-6
ASSPRTNSPLH
>TRBV4-1|TRBJ2-7
ASSQAGTTTYEQY
>TRBV4-1|TRBJ1-2
ASSQDPTGPLGYT
>TRBV25-1|TRBJ2-7
ARGHSPYEQY
>TRBV12-5|TRBJ2-7
ASGSGQGGFAYEQY
>TRBV7-9|TRBJ2-7
ASSSYRDGHEQY
>TRBV18|TRBJ1-1
ASSPGDLNTEAF
>TRBV7-8|TRBJ2-1
ASSFRFGGSDEQF
>TRBV29-1|TRBJ2-2
SGLAGGNTGELF
>TRBV7-3|TRBJ2-3
ASSLMAGGPGDTQY
>TRBV11-3|TRBJ1-2
AGGAGSA